These T cell receptor beta chains were read from a single sample in a study of cytomegalovirus exposure and HLA in healthy donors. Here immunoSEQ multiplex PCR was the method, and the copy in TCRdb shows in-frame clones only, minus some. The table records 65,000 or so clones, 78% of them present only once. The sample consisted of PBMCs. Source of these receptors: a girl aged 5-17 years in good health and CMV-seropositive. Both conserved end residues are part of each CDR3. Each record gives: V gene, clone size, J gene, D gene, CDR3 protein, CDR3 DNA. A D gene is named only where the DNA matches it firmly. For some rows the clone size is stated as once, few or many, or as a class when expanded; others skip it.

v_gene: TRBV4-2
abundance: -
j_gene: TRBJ2-5
d_gene: -
CDR3aa: CASSQEGTSAEETQYF
CDR3nt: TGTGCCAGCAGCCAAGAAGGGACATCAGCTGAAGAGACCCAGTACTTC

v_gene: TRBV25-1
abundance: -
j_gene: TRBJ2-2
d_gene: TRBD2
CDR3aa: CASSLLAGGNTGELFF
CDR3nt: TGTGCCAGCAGTTTACTAGCGGGGGGGAACACCGGGGAGCTGTTTTTT

v_gene: TRBV28
abundance: -
j_gene: TRBJ2-6
d_gene: -
CDR3aa: CASSVDSSGANVLTF
CDR3nt: TGTGCCAGCAGTGTTGACAGCTCTGGGGCCAACGTCCTGACTTTC

v_gene: TRBV6-1
abundance: -
j_gene: TRBJ2-7
d_gene: TRBD1
CDR3aa: CASGRDRAYEQYF
CDR3nt: TGTGCCAGCGGAAGGGACAGGGCTTACGAGCAGTACTTC

v_gene: TRBV5-6
abundance: -
j_gene: TRBJ2-7
d_gene: TRBD2
CDR3aa: CASSSTSGREQYF
CDR3nt: TGTGCCAGCAGCTCGACTAGCGGGCGCGAGCAGTACTTC

v_gene: TRBV28
abundance: -
j_gene: TRBJ2-3
d_gene: TRBD2
CDR3aa: CASSFSGGGYTDTQYF
CDR3nt: TGTGCCAGCAGTTTCTCGGGCGGGGGGTACACAGATACGCAGTATTTT

v_gene: TRBV28
abundance: -
j_gene: TRBJ2-1
d_gene: TRBD1
CDR3aa: CASSLIRGGGEQFF
CDR3nt: TGTGCCAGCAGTTTGATACGAGGGGGCGGCGAGCAGTTCTTC

v_gene: TRBV14
abundance: -
j_gene: TRBJ1-1
d_gene: -
CDR3aa: CASSPPYKGVNTEAFF
CDR3nt: TGTGCCAGCAGCCCGCCATACAAGGGGGTGAACACTGAAGCTTTCTTT

v_gene: TRBV5-4
abundance: once
j_gene: TRBJ2-1
d_gene: -
CDR3aa: CASSYQGRADEQFF
CDR3nt: TGTGCCAGCAGTTACCAGGGCAGGGCGGATGAGCAGTTCTTC

v_gene: TRBV2
abundance: once
j_gene: TRBJ1-4
d_gene: TRBD1
CDR3aa: CASSPQGQGAEKLFF
CDR3nt: TGTGCCAGCAGTCCCCAGGGACAGGGGGCGGAAAAACTGTTTTTT

v_gene: TRBV25-1
abundance: -
j_gene: TRBJ2-1
d_gene: TRBD1
CDR3aa: CASSTTGVQFF
CDR3nt: TGTGCCAGCAGTACGACAGGGGTACAGTTCTTC

v_gene: TRBV7-7
abundance: -
j_gene: TRBJ2-7
d_gene: -
CDR3aa: CASSLDSSFSYEQYF
CDR3nt: TGTGCTAGCAGCCTCGACAGTTCCTTCTCCTACGAGCAGTACTTC

v_gene: TRBV30
abundance: -
j_gene: TRBJ2-5
d_gene: TRBD1
CDR3aa: CAWSVFQGARETQYF
CDR3nt: TGTGCCTGGAGTGTATTCCAGGGGGCGAGAGAGACCCAGTACTTC

v_gene: TRBV7-9
abundance: -
j_gene: TRBJ1-6
d_gene: -
CDR3aa: CASSNGAAGTNSPLHF
CDR3nt: TGTGCCAGCAGCAACGGGGCGGCAGGGACAAATTCACCCCTCCACTTT

v_gene: TRBV19
abundance: few
j_gene: TRBJ2-7
d_gene: TRBD1
CDR3aa: CASSKGQGLYEQYF
CDR3nt: TGTGCCAGTAGCAAAGGACAGGGACTCTACGAGCAGTACTTC

v_gene: TRBV4-1
abundance: -
j_gene: TRBJ2-1
d_gene: -
CDR3aa: CASSQDPPISSVPYNEQFF
CDR3nt: TGCGCCAGCAGCCAAGATCCCCCCATCTCTAGCGTGCCCTACAATGAGCAGTTCTTC

v_gene: TRBV28
abundance: -
j_gene: TRBJ2-1
d_gene: TRBD2
CDR3aa: CASSLSIAGGLYNEQFF
CDR3nt: TGTGCCAGCAGTCTCTCTATAGCGGGAGGGCTCTACAATGAGCAGTTCTTC

v_gene: TRBV4-1
abundance: few
j_gene: TRBJ1-4
d_gene: -
CDR3aa: CASSQGMEVGGLGEKLFF
CDR3nt: TGCGCCAGCAGCCAAGGGATGGAAGTGGGGGGGTTGGGGGAAAAACTGTTTTTT

v_gene: TRBV20-1
abundance: -
j_gene: TRBJ1-2
d_gene: -
CDR3aa: CSARARTGHLF
CDR3nt: TGCAGTGCTAGAGCGCGTACAGGCCACCTCTTC

v_gene: TRBV4-1
abundance: -
j_gene: TRBJ2-2
d_gene: TRBD1
CDR3aa: CASSQPGQGLTGELFF
CDR3nt: TGCGCCAGCAGCCAACCCGGACAGGGCCTTACCGGGGAGCTGTTTTTT

v_gene: TRBV4-3
abundance: -
j_gene: TRBJ2-3
d_gene: TRBD2
CDR3aa: CASSTSGIEDTQYF
CDR3nt: TGCGCCAGCAGCACCAGCGGGATCGAAGATACGCAGTATTTT

v_gene: TRBV30
abundance: -
j_gene: TRBJ2-3
d_gene: TRBD2
CDR3aa: CAWSVVTSGGGTDTQYF
CDR3nt: TGTGCCTGGAGTGTAGTTACTAGCGGGGGTGGCACAGATACGCAGTATTTT

v_gene: TRBV4-1
abundance: -
j_gene: TRBJ1-6
d_gene: TRBD1
CDR3aa: CASSQVRGQGHSPLHF
CDR3nt: TGCGCCAGCAGCCAAGTCCGGGGACAGGGGCATTCACCCCTCCACTTT

v_gene: TRBV6-5
abundance: -
j_gene: TRBJ1-6
d_gene: -
CDR3aa: CASSFSDRSSPLHF
CDR3nt: TGTGCCAGCAGTTTCTCGGACAGAAGTTCACCCCTCCACTTT

v_gene: TRBV11-3
abundance: -
j_gene: TRBJ1-1
d_gene: -
CDR3aa: CASSLADRGGESNTEAFF
CDR3nt: TGTGCCAGCAGCTTAGCAGACCGGGGGGGGGAATCGAACACTGAAGCTTTCTTT

v_gene: TRBV5-1
abundance: -
j_gene: TRBJ1-2
d_gene: TRBD1
CDR3aa: CASSPYGQGAQGYTF
CDR3nt: TGCGCCAGCAGCCCCTACGGACAGGGGGCGCAAGGCTACACCTTC

v_gene: TRBV11-2
abundance: -
j_gene: TRBJ2-5
d_gene: -
CDR3aa: CASSLDRTAETQYF
CDR3nt: TGTGCCAGCAGCTTAGATCGGACAGCAGAGACCCAGTACTTC